These T cell receptor beta chains were read from a single sample in a study of blood T cells in healthy people across ages. MiXCR, applied by TCRdb to the 5' RACE reads, yields one record per CDR3 protein. The sample lists 650,000 to 800,000 distinct CDR3 sequences, under 45% occurring once. The sample was blood. Receptors originate from a man between 60 and 70 years old in good health. CDR3s include the opening cysteine and the closing phenylalanine or tryptophan. A D gene is named only where the DNA matches it firmly. Only part of the rows carry a size: once, few, many, or a class if the clone is expanded.

D gene,V gene,clone size,J gene,CDR3 DNA,CDR3 protein
TRBD1,TRBV2,-,TRBJ1-2,TGTGCCAGCAGTGATTCGGGCAGGGGGCTAAATGGCTACACCTTC,CASSDSGRGLNGYTF
-,TRBV7-9,-,TRBJ2-7,TGTGCCAGCAGCGTAGCGCACAGCTCCTACGAGCAGTACTTC,CASSVAHSSYEQYF
-,TRBV11-3,-,TRBJ2-1,TGTGCCAGCAGCTTTGGTCGGGGGGCGGGATACAATGAGCAGTTCTTC,CASSFGRGAGYNEQFF
-,TRBV7-2,-,TRBJ2-1,TGTGCCAGCAGCCCAGCAGGCTCCAAATTTGGGGATGAGCAGTTCTTC,CASSPAGSKFGDEQFF
-,TRBV11-1,-,TRBJ2-5,TGTGCCAGCAACTTAGCGCACAGAGCAGAGGAGACCCAGTACTTC,CASNLAHRAEETQYF
-,TRBV14,many,TRBJ2-7,TGTGCCAGCAGCCAGTCGCAGATAAGCTCCTACGAGCAGTACTTC,CASSQSQISSYEQYF
-,TRBV7-6,few,TRBJ2-6,TGTGCCAGCTATGGGGGGCCGGGCTCTGGGGCCAACGTCCTGACTTTC,CASYGGPGSGANVLTF
-,TRBV20-1,-,TRBJ1-4,TGCAGTGCCCGCAGGGCCGGGGATCCAACTAATGAAAAACTGTTTTTT,CSARRAGDPTNEKLFF
-,TRBV25-1,-,TRBJ2-2,TGTGCCTGCAGTGAATATAGAAGAGACACCGGGGAGCTGTTTTTT,CACSEYRRDTGELFF
-,TRBV3-1,-,TRBJ2-5,TGTGCCAGCAGCGACCGCGGCAGGGGGATTGGATCCCGGGGGCAGTACTTC,CASSDRGRGIGSRGQYF
-,TRBV4-3,few,TRBJ2-4,TGCGCCAGCAGCCAAGATGAAGTGCTAGCCAAAAACATTCAGTACTTC,CASSQDEVLAKNIQYF
TRBD2,TRBV27,-,TRBJ2-1,TGTGCCAGCACCGCCCGAGGGGAGGGAGCCTACAATGAGCAGTTCTTC,CASTARGEGAYNEQFF
-,TRBV25-1,-,TRBJ1-1,TGTGCCAGCAGCGCTGGAGGGGGGATGAACACTGAAGCTTTCTTT,CASSAGGGMNTEAFF
TRBD2,TRBV10-3,-,TRBJ2-7,TGTGCCATCAGTGACAGGGACTACCTCGCCTCCGAGCAGTACTTC,CAISDRDYLASEQYF
TRBD1,TRBV5-1,many,TRBJ2-7,TGCGCCAGCAGCCAAAGGACGGGACAGGGTCGTGGCGAGCAGTACTTC,CASSQRTGQGRGEQYF
TRBD1,TRBV10-3,few,TRBJ2-7,TGTGCCATCAGTGAGTCGGGAGGACAGGGGAACGAGCAGTACTTC,CAISESGGQGNEQYF
-,TRBV6-5,-,TRBJ2-3,TGTGCCAGCAGGCGCCCTCAGGGCACAGATACGCAGTATTTT,CASRRPQGTDTQYF
-,TRBV20-1,-,TRBJ2-7,TGCAGTGCCCTCTTTTCGTTGGAGCAGTACTTC,CSALFSLEQYF
-,TRBV27,-,TRBJ1-6,TGTGCCACCGCCCATGACTCGGGACACTCTGCCTATAATTCACCCCTCCACTTT,CATAHDSGHSAYNSPLHF
-,TRBV10-2,few,TRBJ2-7,TGCGCCAGCTCCGCGGCAGGTAGCTACGAGCAGTACTTC,CASSAAGSYEQYF
-,TRBV7-2,-,TRBJ2-1,TGTGCCAGCAGCTCCGCAGGGCTATACAATGAGCAGTTCTTC,CASSSAGLYNEQFF
TRBD2,TRBV30,few,TRBJ2-1,TGTGCCCTTAGCGGGGGTGACTACAATGAGCAGTTCTTC,CALSGGDYNEQFF
-,TRBV20-1,few,TRBJ2-3,TGCAGTGCGGCCCCGGGGGTGAGGGACCCCACAGATACGCAGTATTTT,CSAAPGVRDPTDTQYF
-,TRBV20-1,-,TRBJ2-3,TGCAGTGCTAGACCCATCACAGGGCCCGGCACAGATACGCAGTATTTT,CSARPITGPGTDTQYF
-,TRBV6-5,-,TRBJ2-5,TGTGCCAGCCACCAGTCAGGGATGGGGGAGACCCAGTACTTC,CASHQSGMGETQYF
TRBD1,TRBV20-1,-,TRBJ1-5,TGCAGTGCTAGAGCGGAGACAGGGGATCAGCCCCAGCATTTT,CSARAETGDQPQHF
-,TRBV12-3/TRBV12-4,-,TRBJ2-3,TGTGCCAGCAGTCCGCTGACTAGCAGGGGGGCCCCAGATACGCAGTATTTT,CASSPLTSRGAPDTQYF
-,TRBV30,-,TRBJ1-6,TGTGCCTGGAGTGTGGGGACCATCTCGTCACCCCTCCACTTT,CAWSVGTISSPLHF
-,TRBV20-1,-,TRBJ1-1,TGCAGTGCTCCCCTCAGGACAATTAACACTGAAGCTTTCTTT,CSAPLRTINTEAFF
-,TRBV7-9,few,TRBJ2-5,TGTGCCAGCAGCTTAGCGGGGGGGCGGGAGAAGACCCAGTACTTC,CASSLAGGREKTQYF
-,TRBV2,-,TRBJ2-5,TGTGCCAGCAGTGTACTAGGGGGGGCGCCAGAGACCCAGTACTTC,CASSVLGGAPETQYF